The 11 T cell receptor beta chains in this list originate from one sample, sequenced in a study of T cells and copy number aberrations in small-cell lung cancer. The data were produced by immunoSEQ multiplex PCR, yet TCRdb's version contains in-frame clones alone and is incomplete. The table includes about 2,000 clones, about four fifths detected once. Material: normal tissue next to the tumor. The receptors come from a man aged 50-60 years with small cell lung cancer.

This clone was seen a handful of times. The gene calls are TRBV19 and TRBJ2-6, with D unclear. The CDR3 has 19 amino acids. Deletions cut 3 bases from V and 4 bases from J, with 22 bases between. Germline V gives CDR1 LNHDA, CDR2 SQIVND (reference sequence). The CDR3 reads CASSMRQNLNLLGANVLTF. Here the CDR3 DNA reads TGTGCCAGTAGTATGAGGCAGAACCTTAACCTTCTCGGGGCCAACGTCCTGACTTTC. Supplemented by reference TRBV19 and TRBJ2-6, the full variable domain reads DGGITQSPKYLFRKEGQNVTLSCEQNLNHDAMYWYRQDPGQGLRLIYYSQIVNDFQKGDIAEGYSVSREKKESFPLTVTSAQKNPTAFYLCASSMRQNLNLLGANVLTFGAGSRLTVL.

This CDR3 is CASSSDEQYF. CDR3 DNA sequence: TGTGCCAGCAGCTCAGACGAGCAGTACTTC. J is TRBJ2-7 and V is TRBV7-9; D gene uncertain. Germline CDR1 SEHNR, CDR2 FQNEAQ (reference sequence). V was shortened by 4 bases and J by 5 bases, with 3 bases between the two germline ends. CDR3 length equals 10 residues.

This clone was observed a handful of times. The CDR3 DNA is TGTGCCAGCAGTTTCCCTGGGCCCTTAGCCAAAAACATTCAGTACTTC. Its translation: CASSFPGPLAKNIQYF. This rearrangement joins TRBV27 to TRBJ2-4, with unresolved D. The CDR3 covers 16 residues. The ends were cut back, 3 bases at V and 0 bases at J, with 12 bases in the middle. Germline CDR1 is MNHEY and CDR2 is SMNVEV (reference sequence).

The V and J genes are TRBV6-5 and TRBJ1-1; the D gene is possibly TRBD1 (5 bases). The germline gives CDR1 MNHEY, CDR2 SVGAGI. This CDR3 has 15 residues. With 6 bases removed from V and 5 bases from J, the gap between germline ends came to 19 bases. The DNA of the CDR3 is TGTGCCAGCAGATTGACTGACAGAGCCCTAACTGAAGCTTTCTTT. Protein sequence: CASRLTDRALTEAFF.

This clone was recorded a few times. V gene TRBV29-1 combines with J gene TRBJ2-5; D may correspond to TRBD1 or TRBD2 (6 bases each). Between the trimmed V and J ends, which lost 7 bases and 2 bases, there was a span of 11 bases. The CDR3 totals 12 residues. Per the germline V gene, CDR1 is SQVTM and CDR2 is ANQGSEA. The CDR3 DNA is TGCAGCGGGGGGGCAGTACAAGAGACCCAGTACTTC. Encoded protein: CSGGAVQETQYF.

This sequence joins TRBV5-1 and TRBJ1-1; the D gene is possibly TRBD1 (6 bases). CDR3 length equals 15 residues. Looked up from germline, CDR1 is SGHRS and CDR2 is YFSETQ. V lost 7 bases to trimming and J lost 3 bases, with 19 bases between them. In nucleotides, the CDR3 is TGCGCCAGCTGGGAGGGGGGCAATGGGTACACTGAAGCTTTCTTT. This codes for CASWEGGNGYTEAFF.

The V call is TRBV28, the J call TRBJ2-7; D is possibly TRBD2 (5 bases). The germline V gene has CDR1 MDHEN and CDR2 SYDVKM. The CDR3 runs 14 residues. The V end lost 4 bases, the J end lost 2 bases, and 12 bases lay between the germline ends. The CDR3 bases are TGTGCCAGCAGTTCCCGACTATTAACCTACGAGCAGTACTTC. This encodes CASSSRLLTYEQYF.

A single count supports this clone. This sequence joins TRBV19 and TRBJ2-1; no firm D call. CDR1 is LNHDA, CDR2 SQIVND, per germline (reference sequence). This CDR3 contains 15 residues. V was cut by 5 bases and J by 0 bases, with 11 bases left in between. CDR3 DNA: TGTGCCAGTAGTCTCCGGGTCGGCTCCTACAATGAGCAGTTCTTC. It is translated as CASSLRVGSYNEQFF.

This chain joins TRBV2 and TRBJ2-1; D is unclear. The V end lost 4 bases, the J end lost 5 bases, and 15 bases lay between the germline ends. The V gene's germline CDR1 is SNHLY and CDR2 FYNNEI. The CDR3 spans 15 residues. CDR3 amino acids: CASSVLGLINNEQFF. The CDR3 region has the DNA TGTGCCAGCAGTGTATTAGGTCTGATTAACAATGAGCAGTTCTTC. Variable domain in full (rest from reference TRBV2 and TRBJ2-1): EPEVTQTPSHQVTQMGQEVILRCVPISNHLYFYWYRQILGQKVEFLVSFYNNEISEKSEIFDDQFSVERPDGSNFTLKIRSTKLEDSAMYFCASSVLGLINNEQFFGPGTRLTVL.

The CDR3 region is CASKNRNTGELFF. The CDR3 region has the DNA TGTGCCAGCAAGAACAGGAACACCGGGGAGCTGTTTTTT. This chain links TRBV6-5 with TRBJ2-2; D not resolved. The CDR3 has 13 residues. V was clipped by 7 bases and J by 1 base, with 7 bases between them. Germline V CDR1 and CDR2: MNHEY, SVGAGI.

J is TRBJ2-7 and V is TRBV2; no clear D. The germline V gene encodes CDR1 SNHLY and CDR2 FYNNEI. Trimming left V 2 bases short and J 4 bases short, with 15 bases between. The CDR3 loop spans 15 amino acids. CDR3 coding DNA: TGTGCCAGCAGTGAAACCCAAGGAGCTACTTACGAGCAGTACTTC. It encodes CASSETQGATYEQYF. The full variable domain, with the rest looked up from reference TRBV2 and TRBJ2-7, is EPEVTQTPSHQVTQMGQEVILRCVPISNHLYFYWYRQILGQKVEFLVSFYNNEISEKSEIFDDQFSVERPDGSNFTLKIRSTKLEDSAMYFCASSETQGATYEQYFGPGTRLTVT.